These T cell receptor beta chains were read from a single sample in a study of blood T cell repertoires in COVID-19. Using immunoSEQ multiplex PCR, the repertoire was profiled, and TCRdb retains in-frame clones only, with some absent. Here the sample spans around 170,000 clones, about 90% being singletons. The sample consisted of PBMCs or T cells enriched from blood (not recorded which). These receptors originate from a woman aged 50 to 60 who had recovered from COVID-19. CDR3s include the opening cysteine and the closing phenylalanine or tryptophan. The D gene is left open where the match is weak. Size values are once, few and many counts, or a class for expanded clones, and some rows have none.

j_gene	v_gene	abundance	d_gene	CDR3aa	CDR3nt
TRBJ1-2	TRBV5-1	-	TRBD1	CASSSNRDSEGSNYGYTF	TGCGCCAGCAGCTCTAACCGGGACAGCGAGGGATCTAACTATGGCTACACCTTC
TRBJ2-1	TRBV5-1	-	-	CASNSDGVGGEQFF	TGCGCCAGCAATAGCGACGGGGTGGGTGGTGAGCAGTTCTTC
TRBJ2-3	TRBV10-3	-	-	CAISEMSGPRGDTQYF	TGTGCCATCAGTGAGATGAGCGGGCCCCGGGGAGATACGCAGTATTTT
TRBJ2-7	TRBV7-2	-	-	CASSRGAGYEQYF	TGTGCCAGCAGCCGCGGGGCCGGGTACGAGCAGTACTTC
TRBJ1-2	TRBV12-3/TRBV12-4	-	-	CAIYRAGGYTF	TGTGCCATCTACAGGGCGGGCGGCTACACCTTC
TRBJ2-1	TRBV6-1	-	-	CASSESRGGVGEQFF	TGTGCCAGCAGTGAAAGTCGGGGCGGGGTCGGTGAGCAGTTCTTC
TRBJ2-5	TRBV5-1	-	TRBD1	CASSRKPTGGGEETQYF	TGCGCCAGCAGCCGCAAACCAACAGGGGGAGGTGAGGAGACCCAGTACTTC
TRBJ2-2	TRBV24-1	once	-	CATSDSTGRSPGELFF	TGTGCCACCAGTGATTCGACAGGGAGGTCACCCGGGGAGCTGTTTTTT
TRBJ1-6	TRBV20-1	-	TRBD1	CSASGDRGVRSPLHF	TGCAGTGCTAGTGGGGACAGGGGGGTCCGATCACCCCTCCACTTT
TRBJ2-7	TRBV9	-	-	CASSAPPIQTQYF	TGTGCCAGCAGCGCACCCCCTATACAGACGCAGTACTTC
TRBJ1-1	TRBV15	-	-	CATSRDRQGRGGDEAFF	TGTGCCACCAGCAGAGATCGTCAGGGCAGGGGCGGTGATGAAGCTTTCTTT
TRBJ2-5	TRBV24-1	-	-	CATSSGRQETQYF	TGTGCCACCAGTTCTGGGAGGCAAGAGACCCAGTACTTC
TRBJ1-5	TRBV29-1	-	-	CSVESQGGQPQHF	TGCAGCGTTGAGAGTCAGGGTGGTCAGCCCCAGCATTTT
TRBJ2-3	TRBV18	-	-	CASSVRVTSTDTQYF	TGTGCCAGCTCGGTCAGGGTTACTAGCACAGATACGCAGTATTTT
TRBJ2-3	TRBV7-9	-	-	CASSLSGEDTQYF	TGTGCCAGCAGCTTATCAGGGGAGGATACGCAGTATTTT
TRBJ2-1	TRBV24-1	once	-	CATSDPRTPTSPNEQFF	TGTGCCACCAGTGATCCGAGGACTCCGACCTCCCCCAATGAGCAGTTCTTC
TRBJ2-3	TRBV3-1/TRBV3-2	-	TRBD2	CASSRSGTSTDTQYF	TGTGCCAGCAGCCGTAGCGGGACTAGCACAGATACGCAGTATTTT
TRBJ2-5	TRBV28	-	TRBD1	CASSAPRDRVQETQYF	TGTGCCAGCAGTGCGCCCAGGGACAGAGTCCAAGAGACCCAGTACTTC
TRBJ2-1	TRBV5-4	-	TRBD2	CASSLPGGSYNEQFF	TGTGCCAGCAGCTTGCCGGGGGGCTCCTACAATGAGCAGTTCTTC
TRBJ2-1	TRBV18	few	-	CASSPLPGQIYNEQFF	TGTGCCAGCTCACCTCTCCCGGGACAAATTTACAATGAGCAGTTCTTC
TRBJ2-7	TRBV18	-	TRBD2	CASSPGLAGGHAYAQYF	TGTGCCAGCTCACCGGGACTAGCGGGAGGCCATGCCTACGCGCAGTACTTC
TRBJ1-1	TRBV6-2/TRBV6-3	-	-	CASSLQGSAYTEAFF	TGTGCCAGCAGTCTCCAGGGGTCGGCTTACACTGAAGCTTTCTTT
TRBJ1-6	TRBV28	-	TRBD1	CASKPPGTANSPLHF	TGTGCCAGCAAACCTCCCGGGACAGCTAATTCACCCCTCCACTTT
TRBJ2-1	TRBV28	-	-	CASTPWGGYNEQFF	TGTGCCAGCACCCCATGGGGAGGCTACAATGAGCAGTTCTTC
TRBJ2-7	TRBV4-2	-	TRBD2	CASSQARGRLAGGEQYF	TGTGCCAGCAGCCAAGCCAGGGGTCGGCTAGCGGGAGGAGAGCAGTACTTC
TRBJ2-7	TRBV19	-	TRBD1	CASQRDSRLYEQYF	TGTGCCAGTCAACGGGACAGCCGTTTGTACGAGCAGTACTTC
TRBJ1-5	TRBV6-4	-	TRBD1	CASTHRTGTGSNSNQPQHF	TGTGCCAGCACCCACCGCACCGGGACAGGGTCGAATAGCAATCAGCCCCAGCATTTT
TRBJ2-1	TRBV4-1	-	TRBD2	CASSQATSGRYNEQFF	TGCGCCAGCAGCCAAGCCACTAGCGGACGATACAATGAGCAGTTCTTC
TRBJ2-2	TRBV28	-	-	CASHLGGGAAGELFF	TGTGCCAGTCATTTAGGGGGGGGCGCCGCCGGGGAGCTGTTTTTT
TRBJ2-1	TRBV5-4	-	TRBD2	CASSLEVAGELFF	TGTGCCAGCAGCTTGGAGGTAGCGGGAGAATTGTTCTTC
TRBJ2-3	TRBV11-3	-	TRBD1	CASSLEGQKADTQYF	TGTGCCAGCAGCTTAGAGGGACAGAAGGCAGATACGCAGTATTTT
TRBJ2-1	TRBV11-2	-	TRBD2	CASSLGLTSPNYNEQFF	TGTGCCAGCAGCTTAGGGTTGACTAGCCCTAACTACAATGAGCAGTTCTTC
TRBJ1-1	TRBV9	-	TRBD1	CASSAQGGTGITPEAFF	TGTGCCAGCAGCGCCCAGGGGGGGACAGGGATCACGCCTGAAGCTTTCTTT
TRBJ2-6	TRBV19	few	TRBD1	CASSAQGNSGANVLTF	TGTGCCAGTAGTGCACAGGGGAACTCTGGGGCCAACGTCCTGACTTTC
TRBJ1-2	TRBV19	-	-	CASSIDGWYGYTF	TGTGCCAGTAGTATAGACGGTTGGTATGGCTACACCTTC
TRBJ1-5	TRBV27	once	TRBD1	CASSVQGADQPQHF	TGTGCCAGCAGCGTACAGGGGGCGGACCAGCCCCAGCATTTT
TRBJ2-1	TRBV6-5	-	TRBD1	CASSPPDRRGEQFF	TGTGCCAGCAGTCCTCCGGACAGGCGTGGTGAGCAGTTCTTC
TRBJ2-2	TRBV27	-	TRBD2	CASSPPGLAGGTLYGELFF	TGTGCCAGCAGTCCACCGGGACTAGCGGGAGGAACATTGTACGGGGAGCTGTTTTTT
TRBJ2-2	TRBV19	-	-	CASSPGFGLAGELFF	TGTGCCAGTAGTCCAGGGTTTGGGTTGGCCGGGGAGCTGTTTTTT
TRBJ2-7	TRBV10-2	-	TRBD2	CATGGLAFYEQYF	TGCGCCACCGGAGGACTAGCTTTTTACGAGCAGTACTTC
TRBJ1-3	TRBV7-9	-	TRBD1	CASSHEGQGAGNTIYF	TGTGCCAGCAGCCACGAGGGACAGGGGGCGGGAAACACCATATATTTT
TRBJ2-1	TRBV24-1	few	-	CATRLYNEQFF	TGTGCCACCCGACTCTACAATGAGCAGTTCTTC
TRBJ2-7	TRBV3-1/TRBV3-2	-	-	CASSQGGWLEQYF	TGTGCCAGCAGCCAAGGCGGGTGGCTCGAGCAGTACTTC
TRBJ1-1	TRBV4-3	-	-	CASSQVFGGITEAFF	TGCGCCAGCAGCCAAGTTTTTGGAGGTATCACTGAAGCTTTCTTT
TRBJ1-2	TRBV7-9	-	-	CASSLAMNYGYTF	TGTGCCAGCAGCTTAGCCATGAACTATGGCTACACCTTC
TRBJ2-7	TRBV4-1	few	TRBD2	CASSQRLLAGGAYEQYF	TGCGCCAGCAGCCAAAGACTACTAGCGGGAGGGGCCTACGAGCAGTACTTC